This TCR beta chain comes out of a study of blood T cell repertoires in COVID-19. Study at large: The origin of the acute and convalescent COVID-19 samples was the United States, Italy and Spain. Nucleic acid was either cDNA or gDNA, and it came from T cells, B-cell-depleted T cells, or PBMCs.

This CDR3 comprises 20 residues. Germline loops: CDR1 SGHRS, CDR2 YFSETQ. V was cut by 0 bases and J by 0 bases, with 22 bases left in between. Methods used by the authors: Scientists estimated how many nucleated cells there were by amplifying reference gene primers. Repertoires were generated with immunoSEQ multiplex PCR, while TCRdb's copy carries only in-frame clones and drops some. V and J calls and clone size are those listed in that table; D and trimming were worked out from the DNA. Among roughly 140,000 clones listed, approximately 80% were seen once. This TCR was sampled from a man in his sixties with active or convalescent COVID-19. The sequencing sample was made of peripheral blood. The chain joins TRBV5-1 to TRBJ2-4; perhaps TRBD1 as D (5 bases). For the CDR3, the DNA is TGCGCCAGCAGCTTGGGTACCTTTAACAGGAGAGATCTAGCCAAAAACATTCAGTACTTC. It specifies CASSLGTFNRRDLAKNIQYF.